A single sample is the source of the 9 T cell receptor beta chains below, sequenced in a study of OX40 agonist ivuxolimab in advanced cancers. Here immunoSEQ multiplex PCR was the method, and the copy in TCRdb shows in-frame clones only, minus some. The data contain tens of thousands of clones, approximately 90% of them singletons. The starting material was CD4+ or CD8+ T cells sorted from blood, obtained in a trial of the OX40 agonist ivuxolimab. These receptors originate from an adult with an advanced solid tumor such as melanoma, head and neck, liver or kidney cancer.

The chain has TRBV28 and TRBJ2-5, with D possibly being TRBD1 (5 bases). The CDR3 loop spans 13 amino acids. V shed 3 bases and J shed 0 bases, with 5 bases lying between them. Germline values: CDR1 MDHEN, CDR2 SYDVKM. This CDR3 is CASSLDNQETQYF. CDR3 sequence (DNA): TGTGCCAGCAGTTTGGACAACCAAGAGACCCAGTACTTC.

In DNA form, the CDR3 reads TGTGCCAGCAGCCAAAGTAGGCAGGACCCCCAGTTCTTC. It codes for CASSQSRQDPQFF. The J gene is TRBJ2-1, the V gene TRBV7-8; D gene ambiguous. V lost 5 bases and J 13 bases, leaving 18 bases between the germline ends. Germline CDR1 and CDR2: SGHVS and FQNEAQ. The CDR3 totals 13 residues.

The chain carries TRBV30 and TRBJ1-5, with TRBD1 matching 7 bases. Germline CDR1 GTSNPN, CDR2 SVGIG (reference sequence). V shed 3 bases, J shed 2 bases, and the junction held 4 bases outside the gene matches. This CDR3 region has 14 residues. CDR3 sequence reads: CAWSRDSGNQPQHF. The CDR3 nucleotides read TGTGCCTGGAGCCGGGACAGTGGCAATCAGCCCCAGCATTTT.

This clone was counted once. The rearrangement uses TRBV11-3 and TRBJ2-7; TRBD2 is a possible D gene (6 bases). Trimming left V 5 bases short and J 6 bases short, with 11 bases between. The CDR3 length is 12 residues. Germline V CDR1 and CDR2: SGHNT, YENEEA. CDR3 sequence: CASSLGGFEQYF. CDR3 DNA sequence: TGTGCCAGCAGCCTCGGGGGTTTCGAGCAGTACTTC.

V usage is TRBV11-3 and J usage is TRBJ2-5; TRBD2 matches 10 bases. J was trimmed by 5 bases and V by 4 bases; bases with no gene match: 1. From germline, CDR1 is SGHNT and CDR2 YENEEA. The CDR3 extends over 13 amino acids. The DNA for the CDR3 is TGTGCCAGCAGCTCTAGCGGGAGCGAGACCCAGTACTTC. It encodes CASSSSGSETQYF.

The CDR3 reads CASSPRTGLAKNIQYF. CDR3 nucleotide sequence: TGTGCCAGCAGCCCCCGGACAGGGCTGGCCAAAAACATTCAGTACTTC. V usage is TRBV7-2 and J usage is TRBJ2-4; 8 positions match TRBD1. Per the germline V gene, CDR1 is SGHTA and CDR2 is FQGNSA. The J segment lost 1 base and the V segment lost 5 bases, leaving 7 bases of the junction unmatched. The CDR3 covers 16 residues.

CDR3 nucleotide sequence: TGTGCCAGTAAGGTGATTATGGGTTCTAACTATGGCTACACCTTC. Translating it yields CASKVIMGSNYGYTF. The chain couples TRBV19 to TRBJ1-2; D remains ambiguous. V lost 7 bases and J 0 bases, leaving 15 bases between the germline ends. CDR1 is LNHDA and CDR2 is SQIVND in the germline V gene (reference sequence). The CDR3 spans 15 residues.

This sequence joins TRBV7-9 and TRBJ2-1; 7 nucleotides align to TRBD1. After removal of 7 bases from V and 4 bases from J, the junction contained 7 bases not matched to a gene. CDR1 SEHNR and CDR2 FQNEAQ come from the germline V gene (reference sequence). The CDR3 totals 14 residues. CDR3 bases: TGTGCCAGCATCTTCGGGACAGTTTACAATGAGCAGTTCTTC. Translated: CASIFGTVYNEQFF.

A remark on this clone: This specimen includes other DNA sequences encoding the same CDR3. The chain uses TRBV10-3 and TRBJ2-7; D is unclear. The germline V gene encodes CDR1 ENHRY and CDR2 SYGVKD. V lost 0 bases, J lost 0 bases, and 9 bases lay in between. This CDR3 is built from 15 residues. The CDR3, as DNA: TGTGCCATCAGTGAGTCTGTGACGCGCTCCTACGAGCAGTACTTC. Amino acids: CAISESVTRSYEQYF.